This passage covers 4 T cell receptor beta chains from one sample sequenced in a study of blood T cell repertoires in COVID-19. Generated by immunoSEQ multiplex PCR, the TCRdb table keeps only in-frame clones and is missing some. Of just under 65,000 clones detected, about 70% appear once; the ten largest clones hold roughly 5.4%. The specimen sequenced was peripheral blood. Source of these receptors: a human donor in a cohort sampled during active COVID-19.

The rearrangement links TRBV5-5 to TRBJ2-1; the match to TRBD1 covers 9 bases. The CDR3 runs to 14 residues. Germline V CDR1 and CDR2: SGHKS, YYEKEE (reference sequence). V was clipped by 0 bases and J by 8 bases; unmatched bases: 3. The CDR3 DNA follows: TGTGCCAGCAGCTTGGACAGGGGGCGCGATGAGCAGTTCTTC. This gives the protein CASSLDRGRDEQFF.

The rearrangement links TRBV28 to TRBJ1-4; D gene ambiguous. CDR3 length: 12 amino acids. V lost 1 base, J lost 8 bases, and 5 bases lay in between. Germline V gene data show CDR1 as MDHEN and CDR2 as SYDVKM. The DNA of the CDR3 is TGTGCCAGCAGTTTATCCGTGGAAAAACTGTTTTTT. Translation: CASSLSVEKLFF.

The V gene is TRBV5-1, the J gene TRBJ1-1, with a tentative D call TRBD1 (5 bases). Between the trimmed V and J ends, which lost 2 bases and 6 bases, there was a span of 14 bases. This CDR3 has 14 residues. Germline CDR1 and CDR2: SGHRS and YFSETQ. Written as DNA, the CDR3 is TGCGCCAGCAGCTTAACTCAGGGACTCTCTGAAGCTTTCTTT. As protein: CASSLTQGLSEAFF. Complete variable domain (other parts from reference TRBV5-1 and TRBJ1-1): KAGVTQTPRYLIKTRGQQVTLSCSPISGHRSVSWYQQTPGQGLQFLFEYFSETQRNKGNFPGRFSGRQFSNSRSEMNVSTLELGDSALYLCASSLTQGLSEAFFGQGTRLTVV.

In DNA form, the CDR3 reads TGTGCCAGCAGTCCCTCCAGAGGTCCATATACGCAGTATTTT. This encodes CASSPSRGPYTQYF. The chain has TRBV27 and TRBJ2-3; D not resolved. The CDR3 is made up of 14 amino acids. Germline loops: CDR1 MNHEY, CDR2 SMNVEV (reference sequence). Trimming shortened V by 5 bases and J by 7 bases, and 16 bases separated the two germline ends.